This is a list of T cell receptor beta chains from one sample in a study of beta chain features in type 1 diabetes. Sequencing was performed with immunoSEQ multiplex PCR; in TCRdb, only in-frame clones are kept and a portion is missing. The table has about 900,000 clones, roughly 17% seen once; the top ten hold 0.02% to 0.025%. Input material: naive CD4+ T cells from blood. Source of these receptors: a woman between 18 and 29 years old in good health. The CDR3 runs from the conserved cysteine through the conserved F or W. Each record gives: D gene, J gene, V gene, clone size, CDR3 DNA, CDR3 protein. A D gene is named only where the DNA matches it firmly. Clone size appears in some rows only: once, few, many, or a class for an expanded clone.

d_gene: TRBD2
j_gene: TRBJ2-1
v_gene: TRBV7-9
abundance: .
CDR3nt: TGTGCCAGCAGCTTGGGTTCGACTAGCGGGAGCAATGAGCAGTTCTTC
CDR3aa: CASSLGSTSGSNEQFF

d_gene: TRBD1
j_gene: TRBJ1-1
v_gene: TRBV4-2
abundance: few
CDR3nt: TGTGCCAGCAGCCCTGGGGGACAGGGACTTTACACTGAAGCTTTCTTT
CDR3aa: CASSPGGQGLYTEAFF

d_gene: .
j_gene: TRBJ2-7
v_gene: TRBV6-6
abundance: .
CDR3nt: TGTGCCAGCGGACTAACCTACGAGCAGTACTTC
CDR3aa: CASGLTYEQYF

d_gene: TRBD2
j_gene: TRBJ2-1
v_gene: TRBV29-1
abundance: .
CDR3nt: TGCAGCGTTGACTCAGCGGGAGGTTACAATGAGCAGTTCTTC
CDR3aa: CSVDSAGGYNEQFF

d_gene: .
j_gene: TRBJ2-5
v_gene: TRBV18
abundance: .
CDR3nt: TGTGCCAGCTCACCACCGTGGTCCGGTTATGAGACCCAGTACTTC
CDR3aa: CASSPPWSGYETQYF

d_gene: .
j_gene: TRBJ2-7
v_gene: TRBV20-1
abundance: .
CDR3nt: TGCAGTGCTGAGACCGTTTACGAGCAGTACTTC
CDR3aa: CSAETVYEQYF

d_gene: TRBD1
j_gene: TRBJ2-3
v_gene: TRBV7-8
abundance: .
CDR3nt: TGTGCCAGCAGCTTGGTGGGACCGGGACAGGGGGATTATACGCAGTATTTT
CDR3aa: CASSLVGPGQGDYTQYF

d_gene: TRBD1
j_gene: TRBJ2-7
v_gene: TRBV28
abundance: few
CDR3nt: TGTGCCAGCAGTTTACCGGGACAGCCCTCCTACGAGCAGTACTTC
CDR3aa: CASSLPGQPSYEQYF

d_gene: TRBD2
j_gene: TRBJ2-3
v_gene: TRBV2
abundance: .
CDR3nt: TGTGCCAGCGGGGCGAGGGCTAGCGGGACTCGCACAGATACGCAGTATTTT
CDR3aa: CASGARASGTRTDTQYF

d_gene: .
j_gene: TRBJ2-6
v_gene: TRBV15
abundance: once
CDR3nt: TGTGCCACCAGCAGAGGGACAACTGGGGCCAACGTCCTGACTTTC
CDR3aa: CATSRGTTGANVLTF

d_gene: TRBD2
j_gene: TRBJ2-1
v_gene: TRBV10-3
abundance: .
CDR3nt: TGTGCCTCGTCAAAGCGGGAGTCCCGCGATGAGCAGTTCTTC
CDR3aa: CASSKRESRDEQFF

d_gene: TRBD1
j_gene: TRBJ1-3
v_gene: TRBV7-9
abundance: few
CDR3nt: TGTGCCAGCAGCGGGACAGACTCTGGAAACACCATATATTTT
CDR3aa: CASSGTDSGNTIYF

d_gene: TRBD1
j_gene: TRBJ1-2
v_gene: TRBV7-2
abundance: few
CDR3nt: TGTGCCAGCAGCACGCCGACAGGGTCATACTATGGCTACACCTTC
CDR3aa: CASSTPTGSYYGYTF

d_gene: .
j_gene: TRBJ2-3
v_gene: TRBV29-1
abundance: .
CDR3nt: TGCAGCGTTGGTCAGGCAGATACGCAGTATTTT
CDR3aa: CSVGQADTQYF

d_gene: .
j_gene: TRBJ1-1
v_gene: TRBV29-1
abundance: few
CDR3nt: TGCAGCGTTGAAGATCTCTTGACGACCACGGCTTTCTTT
CDR3aa: CSVEDLLTTTAFF

d_gene: .
j_gene: TRBJ1-1
v_gene: TRBV19
abundance: .
CDR3nt: TGTGCCATCAAATACAGGGTCGAGAAGAAGAACACTGAAGCTTTCTTT
CDR3aa: CAIKYRVEKKNTEAFF

d_gene: .
j_gene: TRBJ2-7
v_gene: TRBV2
abundance: .
CDR3nt: TGTGCCAGCAGTGAATTGGTCTACGAGCAGTACTTC
CDR3aa: CASSELVYEQYF

d_gene: .
j_gene: TRBJ2-7
v_gene: TRBV6-5
abundance: few
CDR3nt: TGTGCCAGCAGTGTCGACAGTCGCTACGAGCAGTACTTC
CDR3aa: CASSVDSRYEQYF

d_gene: .
j_gene: TRBJ2-3
v_gene: TRBV14
abundance: few
CDR3nt: TGTGCCAGCAGCCAAGATTCCGACCGAAGCACAGATACGCAGTATTTT
CDR3aa: CASSQDSDRSTDTQYF

d_gene: .
j_gene: TRBJ1-1
v_gene: TRBV18
abundance: few
CDR3nt: TGTGCCAGCTCACTCGGTCCCAACACTGAAGCTTTCTTT
CDR3aa: CASSLGPNTEAFF

d_gene: .
j_gene: TRBJ2-6
v_gene: TRBV5-1
abundance: .
CDR3nt: TGCGCCAGCAGCAAAGTCTCGGGTGTCAACGTCCTGACTTTC
CDR3aa: CASSKVSGVNVLTF

d_gene: TRBD2
j_gene: TRBJ2-7
v_gene: TRBV25-1
abundance: .
CDR3nt: TGTGCCAGCAGTGACCTCGGGACTAGCGGGAGTTACGAGCAGTACTTC
CDR3aa: CASSDLGTSGSYEQYF

d_gene: TRBD2
j_gene: TRBJ2-3
v_gene: TRBV4-3
abundance: few
CDR3nt: TGCGCCAGCAGCGGGACTAGCGGTGATACGCAGTATTTT
CDR3aa: CASSGTSGDTQYF

d_gene: .
j_gene: TRBJ1-1
v_gene: TRBV7-9
abundance: few
CDR3nt: TGTGCCAGCAGCCCCCTACACCGGGGAGCTTTCTTT
CDR3aa: CASSPLHRGAFF

d_gene: .
j_gene: TRBJ2-5
v_gene: TRBV20-1
abundance: .
CDR3nt: TGCAGTGCTAGAGATTCGGGGGCCCAGTACTTC
CDR3aa: CSARDSGAQYF

d_gene: .
j_gene: TRBJ2-3
v_gene: TRBV10-3
abundance: few
CDR3nt: TGTGCCATCAGTGATTCTGATACGCAGTATTTT
CDR3aa: CAISDSDTQYF

d_gene: .
j_gene: TRBJ1-5
v_gene: TRBV18
abundance: .
CDR3nt: TGTGCCAGCTCCCAATTGGAGGATCAGCCCCAGCATTTT
CDR3aa: CASSQLEDQPQHF

d_gene: .
j_gene: TRBJ1-1
v_gene: TRBV7-8
abundance: few
CDR3nt: TGTGCCAGCAGCTTAGGGACAGAAGCTTTCTTT
CDR3aa: CASSLGTEAFF

d_gene: .
j_gene: TRBJ2-2
v_gene: TRBV5-1
abundance: few
CDR3nt: TGCGCCAGCAGCATGGACAGTCGTAACACCGGGGAGCTGTTTTTT
CDR3aa: CASSMDSRNTGELFF

d_gene: .
j_gene: TRBJ2-7
v_gene: TRBV5-4
abundance: few
CDR3nt: TGTGCCAGCAGCCGTCCGGGACCTTTCTACGAGCAGTACTTC
CDR3aa: CASSRPGPFYEQYF

d_gene: .
j_gene: TRBJ1-1
v_gene: TRBV5-6
abundance: .
CDR3nt: TGTGCCAGCAGCTCCCGGGGGGCTGAAGCTTTCTTT
CDR3aa: CASSSRGAEAFF

d_gene: TRBD1
j_gene: TRBJ2-7
v_gene: TRBV6-5
abundance: .
CDR3nt: TGTGCCAGCAGACCTCACACGGGACAGGGGATCGAGCAGTACTTC
CDR3aa: CASRPHTGQGIEQYF

d_gene: .
j_gene: TRBJ1-2
v_gene: TRBV9
abundance: few
CDR3nt: TGTGCCAGCAGCGTAGTCTTTGGGACCTACACCTTC
CDR3aa: CASSVVFGTYTF

d_gene: TRBD2
j_gene: TRBJ2-3
v_gene: TRBV18
abundance: .
CDR3nt: TGTGCCAGCTCACCGACTAGCGCCAACACAGATACGCAGTATTTT
CDR3aa: CASSPTSANTDTQYF

d_gene: .
j_gene: TRBJ1-2
v_gene: TRBV28
abundance: few
CDR3nt: TGTGCCAGCAGCTCCGGGGAGAACTATGGCTACACCTTC
CDR3aa: CASSSGENYGYTF

d_gene: .
j_gene: TRBJ1-2
v_gene: TRBV4-3
abundance: .
CDR3nt: TGCGCCAGCAGCCAAGATCTAAGAAGCGGCTACACCTTC
CDR3aa: CASSQDLRSGYTF

d_gene: .
j_gene: TRBJ2-2
v_gene: TRBV7-9
abundance: once
CDR3nt: TGTGCCAGCAGCGGAGGGGAGCTGTTTTTT
CDR3aa: CASSGGELFF

d_gene: TRBD1
j_gene: TRBJ1-2
v_gene: TRBV2
abundance: few
CDR3nt: TGTGCCAGCAGCGAGGACAGGGTTGGAGGTGGCTACACCTTC
CDR3aa: CASSEDRVGGGYTF

d_gene: TRBD1
j_gene: TRBJ2-1
v_gene: TRBV7-8
abundance: .
CDR3nt: TGTGCCAGCAGCCGGGACAGGGGAGGCTACAATGAGCAGTTCTTC
CDR3aa: CASSRDRGGYNEQFF

d_gene: TRBD1
j_gene: TRBJ2-7
v_gene: TRBV28
abundance: .
CDR3nt: TGTGCCACCCGGGACAGCAACTACGAGCAGTACTTC
CDR3aa: CATRDSNYEQYF

d_gene: .
j_gene: TRBJ2-7
v_gene: TRBV11-2
abundance: .
CDR3nt: TGTGCCAGCAGCTTCCGGTACGAGCAGTACTTC
CDR3aa: CASSFRYEQYF

d_gene: .
j_gene: TRBJ2-6
v_gene: TRBV15
abundance: .
CDR3nt: TGTGCCACCAGCAGAGGTCGGGGACCATCTGGGGCCAACGTCCTGACTTTC
CDR3aa: CATSRGRGPSGANVLTF

d_gene: TRBD2
j_gene: TRBJ2-1
v_gene: TRBV19
abundance: few
CDR3nt: TGTGCCAGTAGTGTACTAGCGGGAGCCTACACTGAGCAGTTCTTC
CDR3aa: CASSVLAGAYTEQFF

d_gene: .
j_gene: TRBJ2-2
v_gene: TRBV5-1
abundance: .
CDR3nt: TGCGCCAGCAGCTCTCCAGGGAGCACCGGGGAGCTGTTTTTT
CDR3aa: CASSSPGSTGELFF

d_gene: TRBD2
j_gene: TRBJ2-7
v_gene: TRBV28
abundance: .
CDR3nt: TGTGCCAGCAGTTTATGGGGGACTAGCGGGAGCGACGAGCAGTACTTC
CDR3aa: CASSLWGTSGSDEQYF

d_gene: .
j_gene: TRBJ2-3
v_gene: TRBV6-6
abundance: .
CDR3nt: TGTGCCAGCAGCCCAGGGCTGGATACGCAGTATTTT
CDR3aa: CASSPGLDTQYF

d_gene: .
j_gene: TRBJ1-1
v_gene: TRBV2
abundance: few
CDR3nt: TGTGCCAGCAGTTTGCAGGGGATGGAGTACACTGAAGCTTTCTTT
CDR3aa: CASSLQGMEYTEAFF

d_gene: .
j_gene: TRBJ1-5
v_gene: TRBV7-8
abundance: .
CDR3nt: TGTGCCAGCAGCTTAGCGGAGGGTCAGCCCCAGCATTTT
CDR3aa: CASSLAEGQPQHF

d_gene: TRBD1
j_gene: TRBJ1-1
v_gene: TRBV10-3
abundance: .
CDR3nt: TGTGCCATCAGTGGAAGCCGGACAGGGGTGACTGAAGCTTTCTTT
CDR3aa: CAISGSRTGVTEAFF

d_gene: .
j_gene: TRBJ2-7
v_gene: TRBV1
abundance: few
CDR3nt: TGCACCAGCAGCCAAGGGGGCAATTCACTCTCCTACGAGCAGTACTTC
CDR3aa: CTSSQGGNSLSYEQYF

d_gene: TRBD1
j_gene: TRBJ1-2
v_gene: TRBV14
abundance: .
CDR3nt: TGTGCCAGCAGCGCACGGACCGGGACAGGGGGCTATGGCTACACCTTC
CDR3aa: CASSARTGTGGYGYTF